Listed below are T cell receptor beta chains from one sample, sequenced in a study of blood T cell repertoires in COVID-19. Clones were sequenced by immunoSEQ multiplex PCR, and TCRdb holds only the in-frame ones, with some missing. The top ten clones hold about 6.3% of a sample with about 33,000 clones, around 88% of them seen once. Sequenced input: peripheral blood. Receptor source: a human donor in a cohort sampled during active COVID-19. CDR3s include the opening cysteine and the closing phenylalanine or tryptophan. Fields, in order: V gene, D gene, J gene, clone size, CDR3 DNA, CDR3 protein. The D gene is left open where the match is weak. For some rows the clone size is stated as once, few or many, or as a class when expanded; others skip it.

v_call: TRBV7-3; d_call: TRBD2; j_call: TRBJ2-5; clone_size: NA; cdr3_nt: TGTGCCAGCAGCCACCGAGGGCGGGAGGGCGGAGAGACCCAGTACTTC; cdr3_aa: CASSHRGREGGETQYF
v_call: TRBV4-2; d_call: TRBD2; j_call: TRBJ2-5; clone_size: NA; cdr3_nt: TGTGCCAGCAGCCAAGAACCAGCGGGAGCACTAGAGACCCAGTACTTC; cdr3_aa: CASSQEPAGALETQYF
v_call: TRBV7-9; d_call: TRBD2; j_call: TRBJ2-5; clone_size: NA; cdr3_nt: TGTGCCAGCAGCTTCCCGGGACTAGCGGGAGAGGAGACCCAGTACTTC; cdr3_aa: CASSFPGLAGEETQYF
v_call: TRBV9; d_call: TRBD1; j_call: TRBJ1-4; clone_size: NA; cdr3_nt: TGTGCCAGCATCGAAACTGGGACAGGGGCCGCAAATGCAACTAATGAAAAACTGTTTTTT; cdr3_aa: CASIETGTGAANATNEKLFF
v_call: TRBV12-1; d_call: NA; j_call: TRBJ2-2; clone_size: NA; cdr3_nt: TGTGCCAGCAGCTTTGTACAGGAGGGCACCGGGGAGCTGTTTTTT; cdr3_aa: CASSFVQEGTGELFF
v_call: TRBV19; d_call: TRBD2; j_call: TRBJ2-1; clone_size: NA; cdr3_nt: TGTGCCAGTAGCACACTAGCGGGGGGATACAATGAGCAGTTCTTC; cdr3_aa: CASSTLAGGYNEQFF
v_call: TRBV6-1; d_call: TRBD1; j_call: TRBJ2-7; clone_size: few; cdr3_nt: TGTGCCAGCAGTGAACAGGACAGGGGAACCTACGAGCAGTACTTC; cdr3_aa: CASSEQDRGTYEQYF
v_call: TRBV14; d_call: TRBD1; j_call: TRBJ2-4; clone_size: NA; cdr3_nt: TGTGCCAGCAGCCAAGGGGGACAGGGTCTAATTCAGTACTTC; cdr3_aa: CASSQGGQGLIQYF
v_call: TRBV18; d_call: NA; j_call: TRBJ2-1; clone_size: NA; cdr3_nt: TGTGCCAGCTCACCGAGCGCGGCGACCTACAATGAGCAGTTCTTC; cdr3_aa: CASSPSAATYNEQFF
v_call: TRBV18; d_call: TRBD1; j_call: TRBJ1-2; clone_size: NA; cdr3_nt: TGTGCCAGCTCACCGGCTCAGGGGACAGGGGCCCTTGATGGCTACACCTTC; cdr3_aa: CASSPAQGTGALDGYTF
v_call: TRBV4-3; d_call: TRBD2; j_call: TRBJ2-5; clone_size: NA; cdr3_nt: TGCGCCAGCAGCCAACAGACTAGCGGGAAAGAGACCCAGTACTTC; cdr3_aa: CASSQQTSGKETQYF
v_call: TRBV9; d_call: TRBD2; j_call: TRBJ2-3; clone_size: NA; cdr3_nt: TGTGCCAGCAGCGTAGGATTGGCGGGAGGTCGCACAGATACGCAGTATTTT; cdr3_aa: CASSVGLAGGRTDTQYF
v_call: TRBV5-1; d_call: TRBD2; j_call: TRBJ2-7; clone_size: NA; cdr3_nt: TGCGCCAGCAGCTTTGGGGGAGGGTACGAGCAGTACTTC; cdr3_aa: CASSFGGGYEQYF